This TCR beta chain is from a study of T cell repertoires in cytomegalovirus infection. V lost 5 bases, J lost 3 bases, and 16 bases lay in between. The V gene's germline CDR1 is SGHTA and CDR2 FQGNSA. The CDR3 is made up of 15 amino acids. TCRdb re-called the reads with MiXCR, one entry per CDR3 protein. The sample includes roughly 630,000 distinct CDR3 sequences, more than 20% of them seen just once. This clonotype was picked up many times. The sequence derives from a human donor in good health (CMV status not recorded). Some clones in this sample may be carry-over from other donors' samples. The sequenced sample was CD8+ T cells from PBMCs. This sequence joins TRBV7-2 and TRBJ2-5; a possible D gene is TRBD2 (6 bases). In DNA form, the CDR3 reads TGTGCCAGCAGCCCCTTGGCGGGGTTAAAAGAGACCCAGTACTTC. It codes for CASSPLAGLKETQYF.